This paragraph reports one T cell receptor beta chain. Its antigen is not known. The data were obtained in a study of cytomegalovirus exposure and HLA in healthy donors. Background on the study: From donors who were HLA-typed, an early data release held 81 million or so unique TCRs. Study conclusions and caveats: Cytomegalovirus association was listed for around 180 TCR beta chains. Sequence variants that were highly shared formed a cluster that was likely a sequencing artifact.

All donors participated as healthy donors of bone marrow. The PCR made use of 60 Vbeta and 13 Jbeta primers. TCRdb's copy holds only in-frame clones and misses some; the assay was immunoSEQ multiplex PCR. The top ten clones hold 3.3% of a sample with fewer than 80,000 clones, roughly three quarters of them seen once. The clonotype was recovered from a man aged 18 to 35 in good health and CMV-seronegative. The source material was PBMCs.

CDR3 DNA: TGTGCCAGTAGTAGCGGGACAGTGACTAATGAAAAACTGTTTTTT. This codes for CASSSGTVTNEKLFF. The rearrangement uses TRBV19 and TRBJ1-4; 7 bases are shared with TRBD1. Germline lookup yields CDR1 LNHDA and CDR2 SQIVND (reference sequence). The length of the CDR3 is 15 residues. V shed 4 bases, J shed 2 bases, and the junction held 4 bases outside the gene matches.